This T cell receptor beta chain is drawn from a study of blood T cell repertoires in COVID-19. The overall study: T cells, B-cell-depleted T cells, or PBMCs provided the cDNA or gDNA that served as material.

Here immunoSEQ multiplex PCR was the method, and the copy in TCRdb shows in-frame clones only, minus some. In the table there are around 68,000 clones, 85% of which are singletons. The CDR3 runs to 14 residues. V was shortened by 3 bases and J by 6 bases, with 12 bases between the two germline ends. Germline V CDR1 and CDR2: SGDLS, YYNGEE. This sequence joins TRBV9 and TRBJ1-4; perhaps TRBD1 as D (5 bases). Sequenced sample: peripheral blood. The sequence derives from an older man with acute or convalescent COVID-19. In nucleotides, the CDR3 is TGTGCCAGCAGCGCCGGGGGTTGGGATGAAAAACTGTTTTTT. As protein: CASSAGGWDEKLFF.